This passage covers 5 T cell receptor beta chains from one sample sequenced in a study of Ad26.COV2.S vaccination and SARS-CoV-2 variants. Repertoires were generated with immunoSEQ multiplex PCR, while TCRdb's copy carries only in-frame clones and drops some. The table records around 420,000 clones, roughly 90% of them present only once. Treatment indicated: over 15 received Ad26.COV2.S at low or high dose, single or two shots; 5 received placebo; per-sample allocation not given. Sampling happened 63 days after the first vaccine or placebo injection. The sample consisted of peripheral blood, taken in a trial of Ad26.COV2.S vaccine versus placebo. These receptors came from a person aged 18 to 59 who received the Ad26.COV2.S COVID-19 vaccine or a placebo.

V is TRBV5-6 and J is TRBJ2-2; D is unresolved. The CDR3 covers 13 residues. V lost 5 bases, J lost 6 bases, and 11 bases lay in between. Germline CDR1 SGHDT, CDR2 YYEEEE. CDR3 in amino acids: CASRLFMSGELFF. CDR3 DNA sequence: TGTGCCAGCAGGCTTTTCATGTCCGGGGAGCTGTTTTTT. The full variable domain, in which reference TRBV5-6 and TRBJ2-2 provide the parts outside the CDR3, is DAGVTQSPTHLIKTRGQQVTLRCSPKSGHDTVSWYQQALGQGPQFIFQYYEEEERQRGNFPDRFSGHQFPNYSSELNVNALLLGDSALYLCASRLFMSGELFFGEGSRLTVL.

The gene calls are TRBV7-8 and TRBJ1-2, with D unclear. This CDR3 comprises 14 residues. The V end lost 1 base, the J end lost 2 bases, and 8 bases lay between the germline ends. The germline CDR1 and CDR2 sequences are SGHVS and FQNEAQ. In DNA, the CDR3 is TGTGCCAGCAGCTTAGGTCGGGAGAACTATGGCTACACCTTC. Residues: CASSLGRENYGYTF.

The chain is built from TRBV20-1 and TRBJ2-1, with TRBD1 matching over 12 bases. The CDR3 totals 15 residues. Germline CDR1 is DFQATT and CDR2 is SNEGSKA (reference sequence). J lost 5 bases, V lost 3 bases, and 5 bases had no gene match. The CDR3 region has the DNA TGCAGTGCTAGTAGGGACAGGGGGCTAAACAATGAGCAGTTCTTC. Protein: CSASRDRGLNNEQFF.

V usage is TRBV6-5 and J usage is TRBJ1-4, with D tentatively TRBD1 (5 bases). This CDR3 has 15 residues. V was cut by 5 bases and J by 5 bases, with 15 bases left in between. The germline V gene encodes CDR1 MNHEY and CDR2 SVGAGI. CDR3 in DNA: TGTGCCAGCAGTCCCTCGGGGGGGGTGAATGAAAAACTGTTTTTT. Translating gives CASSPSGGVNEKLFF.

V and J are TRBV2 and TRBJ1-1; 9 positions agree with TRBD1. The CDR3 has 16 amino acids. Germline values: CDR1 SNHLY, CDR2 FYNNEI. The V segment lost 7 bases and the J segment 3 bases; nucleotides outside the gene matches: 12. The DNA of the CDR3 is TGTGCCAGCACCAATCCGGGACAGGGCGGTGACACTGAAGCTTTCTTT. This sequence encodes CASTNPGQGGDTEAFF.